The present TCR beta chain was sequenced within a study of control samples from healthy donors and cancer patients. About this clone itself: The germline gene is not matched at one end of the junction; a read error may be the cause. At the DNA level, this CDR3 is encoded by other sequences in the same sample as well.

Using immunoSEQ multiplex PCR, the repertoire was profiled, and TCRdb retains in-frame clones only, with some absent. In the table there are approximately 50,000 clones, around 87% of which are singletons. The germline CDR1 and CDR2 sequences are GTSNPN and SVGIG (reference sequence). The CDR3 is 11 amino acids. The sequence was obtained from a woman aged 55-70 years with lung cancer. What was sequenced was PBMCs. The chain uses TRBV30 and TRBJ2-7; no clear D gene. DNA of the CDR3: TGCGCCTGGAGATTCCCCCACGAGCAGTACTTC. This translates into CAWRFPHEQYF.